The 31 T cell receptor beta chains given below trace back to one sample, sequenced in a study of blood T cell repertoires in COVID-19. Only in-frame clones appear in the TCRdb table, and some are missing; sequencing was by immunoSEQ multiplex PCR. The table lists under 300,000 clones, approximately 91% of them singletons. The sequencing input was PBMCs or T cells enriched from blood (not recorded which). The receptors come from a middle-aged woman with acute COVID-19.

The genes are TRBV27 and TRBJ1-5, with D unresolved. V lost 7 bases and J lost 5, with 21 bases in between. From germline, CDR1 is MNHEY and CDR2 SMNVEV (reference sequence). The CDR3 sequence is 16 residues long. In DNA, the CDR3 is TGTGCCAGCATGATCCCTTTGGACGGGAGCTATCAGCCCCAGCATTTT. This gives the protein CASMIPLDGSYQPQHF.

CDR3 amino acids: CASERTGAAGELFF. The DNA for the CDR3 is TGTGCCAGCGAAAGGACAGGGGCGGCCGGGGAGCTGTTTTTT. The V and J genes are TRBV2 and TRBJ2-2, with 9 bases identical to TRBD1. From germline, CDR1 is SNHLY and CDR2 FYNNEI. This CDR3 comprises 14 residues. The V gene end was trimmed by 8 bases and the J gene end by 6 bases; junction bases not matched to a gene: 7.

The chain links TRBV15 to TRBJ2-5, with D possibly being TRBD1 (6 bases). Germline values: CDR1 LNHNV, CDR2 YYDKDF (reference sequence). V gave up 0 bases and J gave up 4 bases, with 12 bases separating them. CDR3 length: 15 amino acids. The CDR3 here is CATSRDTPGVETQYF. The DNA for the CDR3 is TGTGCCACCAGCAGAGATACACCAGGGGTAGAGACCCAGTACTTC. Based on the CDR3 plus reference TRBV15 and TRBJ2-5, the full variable domain is DAMVIQNPRYQVTQFGKPVTLSCSQTLNHNVMYWYQQKSSQAPKLLFHYYDKDFNNEADTPDNFQSRRPNTSFCFLDIRSPGLGDTAMYLCATSRDTPGVETQYFGPGTRLLVL.

This sequence joins TRBV18 and TRBJ2-2, with a weak D call TRBD1 (6 bases). CDR3 length: 16 residues. Germline V CDR1 and CDR2: KGHSH, LQKENI. V was pared by 5 bases and J by 7 bases, with 20 bases between. The DNA for the CDR3 is TGTGCCAGCTCAGTCGGACAGTCGTCACGGGGCGGGGAGCTGTTTTTT. Translated: CASSVGQSSRGGELFF.

This clone occurred once. V and J are TRBV6-5 and TRBJ2-2; tentative D call: TRBD1 (5 bases). CDR1 and CDR2 from the germline V gene are MNHEY and SVGAGI. Trimming cost V 7 bases and J 6 bases, with 9 bases left between them. The CDR3 length is 12 residues. The CDR3 coding sequence is TGTGCCAGCACCCAGGGTTCCGGGGAGCTGTTTTTT. Translating it yields CASTQGSGELFF.

This chain links TRBV5-1 with TRBJ2-2; D may be TRBD1 (5 bases). The CDR3 sequence is 17 residues long. The germline V gene encodes CDR1 SGHRS and CDR2 YFSETQ. The germline V and J ends were trimmed by 4 bases and 2 bases, with 18 bases remaining between them. In DNA form, the CDR3 reads TGCGCCAGCAGCACGACAGTGTTAGGGGTTAACACCGGGGAGCTGTTTTTT. This gives the protein CASSTTVLGVNTGELFF.

The chain employs TRBV11-2 and TRBJ1-1; D possibly corresponds to TRBD1 (5 bases). The germline CDR1 and CDR2 sequences are SGHAT and FQNNGV. This CDR3 is built from 15 residues. V lost 5 bases and J lost 3, with 16 bases in between. CDR3 DNA sequence: TGTGCCAGCAGCCCCAGGGTTTTCAGGGACACTGAAGCTTTCTTT. It yields the protein CASSPRVFRDTEAFF.

The chain joins TRBV5-1 to TRBJ1-2; TRBD1 matches at 7 bases. Per germline, CDR1 SGHRS and CDR2 YFSETQ. V dropped 4 bases and J dropped 4; count of bases not matched to a gene: 16. The CDR3 is 17 residues long. As DNA, the CDR3 is TGCGCCAGCAGCCTCCGACCTGAACAGGGGATGGGCTATGGCTACACCTTC. Translated: CASSLRPEQGMGYGYTF.

The V gene is TRBV7-9, the J gene TRBJ1-4; 12 bases map to TRBD1. The junction had 2 bases not matched to a gene; V was cut back by 4 bases and J by 8 bases. The germline gives CDR1 SEHNR, CDR2 FQNEAQ (reference sequence). CDR3 size: 14 residues. The CDR3 region has the DNA TGTGCCAGCAGCTGGGACAGGGGGCCCGAAAAACTGTTTTTT. This sequence encodes CASSWDRGPEKLFF.

This clone showed up just once. This chain links TRBV4-2 with TRBJ1-5; D gene unclear. The CDR3 has 14 residues. Germline V gives CDR1 LGHNA, CDR2 YNFKEQ. V dropped 4 bases and J dropped 0 bases, with 7 bases sitting between them. The CDR3 nucleotides read TGTGCCAGCAGCCCCCCGGGTAGCAATCAGCCCCAGCATTTT. Translated, it gives CASSPPGSNQPQHF.

This chain uses TRBV2 with TRBJ1-1, with TRBD1 identical over 8 bases. The CDR3 covers 13 residues. Losses at the gene ends were 7 bases for V and 10 bases for J; bases not matched to a gene: 11. The germline CDR1 and CDR2 sequences are SNHLY and FYNNEI. The CDR3 spells CASTAGQGRGAFF. CDR3 DNA sequence: TGTGCCAGCACTGCTGGACAGGGAAGGGGAGCTTTCTTT.

The J gene is TRBJ1-2, the V gene TRBV9; D is perhaps TRBD1 (5 bases). V was pared by 0 bases and J by 4 bases, with 16 bases between. Germline V lookup: CDR1 SGDLS, CDR2 YYNGEE. The CDR3 extends over 16 amino acids. The CDR3 nucleotides read TGTGCCAGCAGCGTAGAAGGGACTTTGAGACCCTATGGCTACACCTTC. It specifies CASSVEGTLRPYGYTF.

CDR3 DNA sequence: TGTGCCACCAGCATCCGGGACAAATACAATGAGCAGTTCTTC. This gives the protein CATSIRDKYNEQFF. The rearrangement joins TRBV15 to TRBJ2-1; tentative D call: TRBD1 (6 bases). The CDR3 runs 14 residues. The V gene's germline CDR1 is LNHNV and CDR2 YYDKDF (reference sequence). V was pared by 4 bases and J by 4 bases, with 11 bases between.

The chain couples TRBV6-5 to TRBJ1-5; D is uncertain. Trimming removed 7 bases from V and 3 bases from J, with 16 bases in between. This CDR3 region has 15 residues. The germline V gene has CDR1 MNHEY and CDR2 SVGAGI. CDR3 loop: CASKSGPINNQPQHF. The DNA for the CDR3 is TGTGCCAGCAAAAGCGGCCCTATAAACAATCAGCCCCAGCATTTT.

The chain has TRBV6-5 and TRBJ2-3, with D unclear. V was cut by 6 bases and J by 2 bases, with 9 bases left in between. Germline assignment: CDR1 MNHEY and CDR2 SVGAGI. This CDR3 contains 13 residues. CDR3 in DNA: TGTGCCAGCAGCCCATCTATCACAGATACGCAGTATTTT. Translated, it gives CASSPSITDTQYF.

In this sample, this clone turned up once. The chain combines TRBV6-2 or TRBV6-3 with TRBJ2-1, with TRBD2 identical over 10 bases. CDR3 length equals 18 residues. V lost 5 bases and J lost 4; bases outside the gene matches: 14. The germline V gene encodes CDR1 MNHEY and CDR2 SVGEGT. The CDR3 here is CASSPLVLAGARYNEQFF. For the CDR3, the DNA is TGTGCCAGCAGTCCACTCGTTCTAGCGGGGGCTCGATACAATGAGCAGTTCTTC.

The rearrangement links TRBV5-1 to TRBJ2-5; D gene unclear. CDR3 length equals 14 residues. Trimming removed 0 bases from V and 0 bases from J, with 6 bases in between. Germline V gives CDR1 SGHRS, CDR2 YFSETQ. The CDR3 spells CASSLAADQETQYF. As DNA, the CDR3 is TGCGCCAGCAGCTTGGCCGCAGACCAAGAGACCCAGTACTTC.

This chain connects TRBV18 to TRBJ1-3; 7 nucleotides line up with TRBD1. This CDR3 comprises 15 residues. Per germline, CDR1 KGHSH and CDR2 LQKENI. V lost 2 bases, J lost 3 bases, and 4 bases stayed unmatched. CDR3 nucleotides: TGTGCCAGCTCACCAAGACAGGGAGGTGGAAACACCATATATTTT. It is translated as CASSPRQGGGNTIYF.

The chain recombines TRBV5-1 with TRBJ2-7, with TRBD1 as a possible D gene (6 bases). The germline CDR1 and CDR2 sequences are SGHRS and YFSETQ. The germline V and J ends were trimmed by 4 bases and 0 bases, with 11 bases remaining between them. The CDR3 has 14 amino acids. The CDR3 nucleotides read TGCGCCAGCAGCCTCGACAGGAGCTCCTACGAGCAGTACTTC. It is translated as CASSLDRSSYEQYF.

This clone occurred once. The V and J genes are TRBV5-8 and TRBJ2-7, with no clear D. With 3 bases removed from V and 6 bases from J, the gap between germline ends came to 7 bases. Germline V gene sequence: CDR1 SGHTS, CDR2 YDEGEE. This CDR3 has 11 residues. CDR3 sequence: CASSYNIEQYF. CDR3 in DNA: TGTGCCAGCAGCTACAATATCGAGCAGTACTTC.

The chain combines TRBV6-5 with TRBJ2-3; 7 bases map to TRBD2. The CDR3 runs 13 residues. Germline V gives CDR1 MNHEY, CDR2 SVGAGI. V shed 10 bases, J shed 4 bases, and the junction held 8 bases outside the gene matches. CDR3 sequence: CATAGVGADTQYF. The CDR3 DNA sequence: TGTGCCACCGCGGGAGTAGGCGCAGATACGCAGTATTTT.

The chain combines TRBV10-3 with TRBJ2-3; 8 bases match TRBD2. Germline CDR1 and CDR2: ENHRY and SYGVKD. Losses at the gene ends were 2 bases for V and 1 base for J; bases not matched to a gene: 14. The CDR3 is 19 residues long. For the CDR3, the DNA is TGTGCCATCAGTGAGGGCGGCGGGGGGCCCGTGACGCGCACAGATACGCAGTATTTT. This encodes CAISEGGGGPVTRTDTQYF.

This chain connects TRBV12-3 or TRBV12-4 to TRBJ1-5; D unclear. Trimming cost V 4 bases and J 0 bases, with 4 bases left between them. The CDR3 loop spans 13 amino acids. For the CDR3, the DNA is TGTGCCAGCAGTTCTAATAGCAATCAGCCCCAGCATTTT. The encoded protein is CASSSNSNQPQHF.

About this clone: One end of the junction fails to match germline, which may point to a read error. The chain links TRBV18 to TRBJ2-2, with a possible D match to TRBD1 (6 bases). This CDR3 spans 16 amino acids. Per germline, CDR1 KGHSH and CDR2 LQKENI. Here the CDR3 reads CASSPQGQANTGELFF. The CDR3 bases are TGTGCCAGCTCTCCACAGGGACAAGCGAACACCGGGGAGCTGTTTTTT.

The chain employs TRBV15 and TRBJ1-6; weak D call: TRBD1 (5 bases). Trimming left V 2 bases short and J 7 bases short, with 9 bases between. The length of the CDR3 is 14 residues. Germline CDR1 LNHNV, CDR2 YYDKDF (reference sequence). Here the CDR3 DNA reads TGTGCCACCAGCAGACACAGACAGAATTCACCCCTCCACTTT. Translation gives CATSRHRQNSPLHF.

J is TRBJ2-4 and V is TRBV4-3, with D tentatively TRBD1 (6 bases). This CDR3 is built from 15 residues. The germline gives CDR1 LGHNA, CDR2 YSLEER. V was clipped by 0 bases and J by 9 bases, with 15 bases between them. CDR3 in amino acids: CASSQESGDGGIQYF. CDR3 sequence (DNA): TGCGCCAGCAGCCAAGAATCAGGGGATGGGGGCATTCAGTACTTC.

V is TRBV5-5 and J is TRBJ2-6, with D tentatively TRBD1 (6 bases). The CDR3 consists of 16 residues. CDR1 is SGHKS, CDR2 YYEKEE, per germline (reference sequence). Trimming took off 0 bases at V and 0 bases at J, with 7 bases between the two ends. CDR3 nucleotide sequence: TGTGCCAGCAGCTTGGTAGGGGGCTCTGGGGCCAACGTCCTGACTTTC. This gives the protein CASSLVGGSGANVLTF. Combining the CDR3 with reference TRBV5-5 and TRBJ2-6 gives the whole variable domain DAGVTQSPTHLIKTRGQQVTLRCSPISGHKSVSWYQQVLGQGPQFIFQYYEKEERGRGNFPDRFSARQFPNYSSELNVNALLLGDSALYLCASSLVGGSGANVLTFGAGSRLTVL.

The V and J genes are TRBV10-3 and TRBJ1-2; D perhaps matches TRBD1 (5 bases). Per the germline V gene, CDR1 is ENHRY and CDR2 is SYGVKD. The CDR3 runs 15 residues. V gave up 0 bases and J gave up 2 bases, with 10 bases separating them. The DNA of the CDR3 is TGTGCCATCAGTGAGTCGGGGCAGCCCAACTATGGCTACACCTTC. This encodes CAISESGQPNYGYTF.

The CDR3 nucleotides are TGTGCCAGCAGTTTCCAGGGGGCGAGGGAAAAACTGTTTTTT. This codes for CASSFQGAREKLFF. The chain carries TRBV27 and TRBJ1-4; 8 positions agree with TRBD1. Germline V gives CDR1 MNHEY, CDR2 SMNVEV (reference sequence). This CDR3 contains 14 residues. V shed 3 bases, J shed 8 bases, and the junction held 5 bases outside the gene matches.

The genes are TRBV19 and TRBJ1-6; tentatively, D is TRBD1 (6 bases). The CDR3 covers 13 residues. Trimming shortened V by 7 bases and J by 7 bases, and 11 bases separated the two germline ends. From germline, CDR1 is LNHDA and CDR2 SQIVND (reference sequence). The DNA for the CDR3 is TGTGCCAGTACAGGGGTACAGAATTCACCCCTCCACTTT. Translation gives CASTGVQNSPLHF.

This clone occurred many times. This sample includes further DNA sequences coding for the same CDR3. The chain is built from TRBV7-8 and TRBJ2-7; D is perhaps TRBD1 (6 bases). Germline V gene data show CDR1 as SGHVS and CDR2 as FQNEAQ. The CDR3 totals 14 residues. Trimming shortened V by 0 bases and J by 6 bases, and 12 bases separated the two germline ends. The CDR3 DNA is TGTGCCAGCAGCTTAGCAACTACAGGGAGCGAGCAGTACTTC. Translating it yields CASSLATTGSEQYF.